One and the same sample provided the 3 T cell receptor beta chains below, sequenced in a study of shared clonotypes between healthy human individuals. Terminally differentiated effector memory CD45RA+ cells were excluded by CCR7 positive selection of CD45RO-negative cells. Sequenced by immunoSEQ multiplex PCR; TCRdb stores in-frame clones only, minus some. The profile shows about 2.1 million clones, 93% of them singletons. Sequencing was performed on naive CD8+ T cells from PBMCs. The receptor source for this set is a man between 18 and 29 years old in good health. Some clones in this sample may be carry-over from other donors' samples.

This chain links TRBV2 with TRBJ1-1, with D possibly TRBD1 on 5 matching bases. The CDR3 covers 13 residues. The V gene lost 2 bases and the J gene lost 4 bases, with 8 bases spanning the gap. CDR1 and CDR2 (germline): SNHLY, FYNNEI. CDR3 sequence: CASSEWGSTEAFF. CDR3 bases: TGTGCCAGCAGTGAATGGGGCTCCACTGAAGCTTTCTTT. Combining the CDR3 with reference TRBV2 and TRBJ1-1 gives the whole variable domain EPEVTQTPSHQVTQMGQEVILRCVPISNHLYFYWYRQILGQKVEFLVSFYNNEISEKSEIFDDQFSVERPDGSNFTLKIRSTKLEDSAMYFCASSEWGSTEAFFGQGTRLTVV.

This chain joins TRBV6-5 and TRBJ2-1; TRBD1 aligns across 9 bases. Germline lookup yields CDR1 MNHEY and CDR2 SVGAGI. CDR3 length equals 15 residues. The junction had 9 bases not matched to a gene; V was cut back by 5 bases and J by 7 bases. CDR3 sequence: CASSRPGTGRNEQFF. The CDR3 DNA reads TGTGCCAGCAGTCGCCCCGGGACAGGGCGAAATGAGCAGTTCTTC.

The chain employs TRBV2 and TRBJ1-3; 8 bases match TRBD1. V dropped 1 base and J dropped 16; count of bases not matched to a gene: 9. Germline V lookup: CDR1 SNHLY, CDR2 FYNNEI. CDR3 length equals 13 residues. DNA of the CDR3: TGTGCCAGCAGTGAAGGGCGGACAGGGAGGTGGTATTTT. The encoded protein is CASSEGRTGRWYF.